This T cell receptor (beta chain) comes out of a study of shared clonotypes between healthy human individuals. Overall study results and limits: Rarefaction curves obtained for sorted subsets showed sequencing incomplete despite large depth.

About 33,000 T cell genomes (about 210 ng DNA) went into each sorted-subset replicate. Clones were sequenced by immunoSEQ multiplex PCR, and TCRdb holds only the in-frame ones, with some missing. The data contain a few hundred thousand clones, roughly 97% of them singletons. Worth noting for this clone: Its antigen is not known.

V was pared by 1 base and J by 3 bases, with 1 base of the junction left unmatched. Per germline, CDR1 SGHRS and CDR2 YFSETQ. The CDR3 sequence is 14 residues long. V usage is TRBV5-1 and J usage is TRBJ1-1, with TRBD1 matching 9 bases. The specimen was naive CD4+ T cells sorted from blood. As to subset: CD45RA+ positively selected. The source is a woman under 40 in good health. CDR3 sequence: CASSLWTGDTEAFF. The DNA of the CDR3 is TGCGCCAGCAGCTTGTGGACAGGGGACACTGAAGCTTTCTTT.